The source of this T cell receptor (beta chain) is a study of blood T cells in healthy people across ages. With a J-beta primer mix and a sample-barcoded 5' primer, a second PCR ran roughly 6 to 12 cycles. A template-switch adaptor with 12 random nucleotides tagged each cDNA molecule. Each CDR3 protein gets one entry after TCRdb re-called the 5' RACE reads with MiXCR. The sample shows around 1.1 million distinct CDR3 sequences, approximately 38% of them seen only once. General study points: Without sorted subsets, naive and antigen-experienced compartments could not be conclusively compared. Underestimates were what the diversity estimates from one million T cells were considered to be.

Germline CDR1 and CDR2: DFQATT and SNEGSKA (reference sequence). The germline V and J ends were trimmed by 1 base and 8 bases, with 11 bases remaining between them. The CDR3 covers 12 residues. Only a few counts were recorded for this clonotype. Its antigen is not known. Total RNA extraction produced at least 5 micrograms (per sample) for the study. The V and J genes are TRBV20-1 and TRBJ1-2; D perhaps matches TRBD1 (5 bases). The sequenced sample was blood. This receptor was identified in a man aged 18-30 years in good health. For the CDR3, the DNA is TGCAGTGCTAGAGGGGGACCGCACGGCTACACCTTC. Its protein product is CSARGGPHGYTF.